This T cell receptor beta chain was sequenced during a study of blood T cell repertoires in COVID-19. Germline CDR1 is LNHDA and CDR2 is SQIVND (reference sequence). The V and J ends lost 7 bases and 11 bases, in that order; junction bases with no gene match: 11. CDR3 length equals 14 residues. How the authors handled the data: Scientists estimated how many nucleated cells there were by amplifying reference gene primers. Assay used: immunoSEQ multiplex PCR; TCRdb lists only in-frame clones, some missing. The V and J calls and clone size come from that table; D and trimming were worked out from the DNA. The sample lists 200,000 to 300,000 clones, about 88% occurring once.

The V and J genes are TRBV19 and TRBJ1-4; 9 bases line up with TRBD1. The sequence was collected from a man in his sixties who had recovered from COVID-19. Sequencing was done on a sample of peripheral blood. In DNA, the CDR3 is TGTGCCAGTAACGGGGGACAGGGAACCGGGAAACTGTTTTTT. Encoded protein: CASNGGQGTGKLFF.